The 25 T cell receptor beta chains presented below share a single source sample, sequenced in a study of PD-L1 blockade in urothelial cancer. The sample's time point: pretreatment peripheral blood. The assay was immunoSEQ multiplex PCR, and TCRdb's table has in-frame clones only and misses some. Here the sample spans 45,000 to 65,000 clones, about 85% being singletons. The sequencing used PBMCs, collected around atezolizumab (anti-PD-L1) treatment. These receptors came from a man between 65 and 85 years old with urothelial cancer.

The rearrangement joins TRBV5-1 to TRBJ1-2; D gene ambiguous. The germline gives CDR1 SGHRS, CDR2 YFSETQ. Trimming pared 4 bases from V and 6 bases from J, leaving 22 bases between. CDR3 length equals 16 residues. The CDR3 DNA reads as TGCGCCAGCAGCCCACACGGGGAGCCGATGGGGAATGGCTACACCTTC. Amino acid sequence: CASSPHGEPMGNGYTF. The variable domain in full, with the rest retrieved from reference TRBV5-1 and TRBJ1-2, is KAGVTQTPRYLIKTRGQQVTLSCSPISGHRSVSWYQQTPGQGLQFLFEYFSETQRNKGNFPGRFSGRQFSNSRSEMNVSTLELGDSALYLCASSPHGEPMGNGYTFGSGTRLTVV.

The chain joins TRBV7-9 to TRBJ1-1, with D maybe TRBD1 (6 bases). V was cut by 2 bases and J by 0 bases, with 16 bases left in between. The CDR3 totals 17 residues. CDR1 SEHNR and CDR2 FQNEAQ come from the germline V gene (reference sequence). The CDR3 spells CASSLPSGQTMNTEAFF. The CDR3 bases are TGTGCCAGCAGCTTACCGTCTGGACAGACAATGAACACTGAAGCTTTCTTT.

The CDR3 coding sequence is TGTGCCAGCAGTGAACCTACAGGGATGGCCACAGATACGCAGTATTTT. Protein product: CASSEPTGMATDTQYF. The chain uses TRBV2 and TRBJ2-3; TRBD1 is a possible D gene (6 bases). The CDR3 totals 16 residues. CDR1 and CDR2 (germline): SNHLY, FYNNEI. Trimming took 2 bases from V and 2 from J, leaving 14 bases between them.

The chain couples TRBV2 to TRBJ1-5, with 8 bases identical to TRBD1. V gave up 4 bases and J gave up 0 bases; unmatched junction bases: 5. The germline CDR1 and CDR2 sequences are SNHLY and FYNNEI. The CDR3 is 16 residues long. CDR3 loop: CASSGQGIYSNQPQHF. In nucleotides, the CDR3 is TGTGCCAGCAGTGGACAGGGGATCTATAGCAATCAGCCCCAGCATTTT.

The chain combines TRBV7-8 with TRBJ1-4, with 8 positions matching TRBD1. CDR1 and CDR2 (germline): SGHVS, FQNEAQ. The V and J ends lost 4 bases and 10 bases, in that order; junction bases with no gene match: 14. This CDR3 is built from 16 residues. The CDR3 nucleotides are TGTGCCAGCAGCTCCTACCGACAGGGGCCCTCGTCAAAACTGTTTTTT. Protein sequence: CASSSYRQGPSSKLFF. Filled out from reference TRBV7-8 and TRBJ1-4, the complete variable domain reads GAGVSQSPRYKVAKRGQDVALRCDPISGHVSLFWYQQALGQGPEFLTYFQNEAQLDKSGLPSDRFFAERPEGSVSTLKIQRTQQEDSAVYLCASSSYRQGPSSKLFFGSGTQLSVL.

The rearrangement uses TRBV14 and TRBJ1-1; D may be TRBD1 (5 bases). This CDR3 is built from 13 residues. The V gene lost 4 bases and the J gene lost 3 bases, with 9 bases spanning the gap. Germline CDR1 and CDR2: SGHDN and FVKESK. DNA for the CDR3: TGTGCCAGCAGCCTGGCAGGGCACACTGAAGCTTTCTTT. Residues: CASSLAGHTEAFF.

The rearrangement links TRBV5-1 to TRBJ1-1; D uncertain. Trimming cost V 2 bases and J 5 bases, with 13 bases left between them. The CDR3 is 14 amino acids. Germline values: CDR1 SGHRS, CDR2 YFSETQ. CDR3 sequence reads: CASSLVIGSTEAFF. CDR3 nucleotides: TGCGCCAGCAGCTTAGTCATTGGGAGTACTGAAGCTTTCTTT.

V and J are TRBV28 and TRBJ2-7, with 10 bases lining up with TRBD1. The CDR3 sequence is 14 residues long. V lost 5 bases to trimming and J lost 3 bases; unmatched junction nucleotides: 4. Germline V gene data show CDR1 as MDHEN and CDR2 as SYDVKM. This chain's CDR3 is CASSPRTGGYEQYF. As DNA, the CDR3 is TGTGCCAGCAGTCCCCGGACAGGGGGCTACGAGCAGTACTTC.

This chain uses TRBV25-1 with TRBJ2-5; D is unclear. Germline CDR1 reads MGHDK; CDR2 reads SYGVNS. CDR3 length: 11 residues. With 1 base removed from V and 7 bases from J, the gap between germline ends came to 4 bases. The CDR3 nucleotides are TGTGCCAGCAGTGAATCCCGGACCCAGTACTTC. Translation gives CASSESRTQYF.

The chain carries TRBV5-1 and TRBJ2-5, with 9 bases matching TRBD1. CDR1 is SGHRS, CDR2 YFSETQ, per germline. CDR3 size: 15 residues. Unmatched junction bases numbered 7, after V lost 0 bases and J lost 7 bases. CDR3 bases: TGCGCCAGCAGCTTGGGAGGTCGGACAGGGGTGACCCAGTACTTC. It encodes CASSLGGRTGVTQYF.

The gene calls are TRBV19 and TRBJ2-2; TRBD2 matches at 12 bases. The CDR3 totals 17 residues. Per the germline V gene, CDR1 is LNHDA and CDR2 is SQIVND (reference sequence). With 9 bases clipped from V and 4 bases from J, the junction kept 12 bases outside the gene matches. The CDR3 loop is CASAIPSGRALTGELFF. Here the CDR3 DNA reads TGTGCCAGCGCTATTCCTAGCGGGAGGGCCCTCACCGGGGAGCTGTTTTTT.

The rearrangement uses TRBV5-4 and TRBJ2-7, with TRBD2 matching over 11 bases. The V and J ends lost 0 bases and 0 bases, in that order; junction bases with no gene match: 2. Germline V gene data show CDR1 as SGHNT and CDR2 as YYREEE (reference sequence). This CDR3 comprises 16 residues. The CDR3: CASSLGGLAASYEQYF. The CDR3 DNA sequence: TGTGCCAGCAGCTTGGGGGGACTAGCGGCCTCCTACGAGCAGTACTTC.

V gene TRBV18 combines with J gene TRBJ2-1, with 13 bases matching TRBD2. The CDR3 is 17 residues long. Germline trimming cut 3 bases from V and 0 bases from J; bases unmatched to any gene: 2. Germline CDR1 reads KGHSH; CDR2 reads LQKENI. The CDR3 sequence: CASSPRTSGSSYNEQFF. CDR3 nucleotides: TGTGCCAGCTCACCTAGGACTAGCGGGAGCTCCTACAATGAGCAGTTCTTC.

CDR3 protein: CASSFVLESGAQYF. Here the CDR3 DNA reads TGTGCCAGCAGCTTTGTATTGGAGTCGGGGGCCCAGTACTTC. The V call is TRBV11-2, the J call TRBJ2-5, with D perhaps matching TRBD2 (6 bases). Germline V gene data show CDR1 as SGHAT and CDR2 as FQNNGV. V lost 3 bases, J lost 9 bases, and 17 bases lay in between. The CDR3 length is 14 residues.

The sample holds a few counts of this clone. The CDR3 DNA is TGTGCCAGCAGCCGGGGACTAGCGGGAGTAAATGAGCAGTTCTTC. Its translation is CASSRGLAGVNEQFF. The chain combines TRBV7-8 with TRBJ2-1; TRBD2 agrees at 14 bases. Germline assignment: CDR1 SGHVS and CDR2 FQNEAQ. After removal of 5 bases from V and 7 bases from J, the junction contained 4 bases not matched to a gene. CDR3 length equals 15 residues.

The J gene is TRBJ2-6, the V gene TRBV19; D gene unclear. Germline loops: CDR1 LNHDA, CDR2 SQIVND (reference sequence). The CDR3 sequence is 13 residues long. Trimming left V 6 bases short and J 5 bases short, with 8 bases between. CDR3 nucleotides: TGTGCCAGTAGGACTCTGAGGGCCAACGTCCTGACTTTC. Translation gives CASRTLRANVLTF.

V usage is TRBV29-1 and J usage is TRBJ1-3, with 7 bases aligning to TRBD1. The CDR3 extends over 17 amino acids. J was trimmed by 2 bases and V by 7 bases; bases with no gene match: 17. CDR1 SQVTM and CDR2 ANQGSEA come from the germline V gene. CDR3 in DNA: TGCAGCGCCGGCGGGCTAACAGGGGATCCCACTGGAAACACCATATATTTT. It is translated as CSAGGLTGDPTGNTIYF.

This clone was detected only once. The chain carries TRBV7-2 and TRBJ2-7; 8 bases map to TRBD2. The germline V gene encodes CDR1 SGHTA and CDR2 FQGNSA. The CDR3 extends over 13 amino acids. V gave up 8 bases and J gave up 4 bases; unmatched junction bases: 7. CDR3 in amino acids: CASSPGGGYEQYF. The CDR3 DNA follows: TGTGCCAGCTCCCCGGGAGGGGGGTACGAGCAGTACTTC.

V is TRBV18 and J is TRBJ2-1; 8 bases line up with TRBD1. This CDR3 comprises 14 residues. Germline loops: CDR1 KGHSH, CDR2 LQKENI. The junction had 5 bases not matched to a gene; V was cut back by 5 bases and J by 5 bases. CDR3 sequence (DNA): TGTGCCAGCTCAGTTATGACAGGGGACAATGAGCAGTTCTTC. Protein sequence: CASSVMTGDNEQFF. The entire variable domain, with the rest obtained from reference TRBV18 and TRBJ2-1, is as follows: NAGVMQNPRHLVRRRGQEARLRCSPMKGHSHVYWYRQLPEEGLKFMVYLQKENIIDESGMPKERFSAEFPKEGPSILRIQQVVRGDSAAYFCASSVMTGDNEQFFGPGTRLTVL.

CDR3: CASTPGDYTEAFF. DNA for the CDR3: TGTGCCAGCACCCCCGGGGACTACACTGAAGCTTTCTTT. This chain uses TRBV28 with TRBJ1-1; weak D call: TRBD1 (5 bases). Deletions cut 7 bases from V and 3 bases from J, with 12 bases between. The CDR3 sequence is 13 residues long. Germline CDR1 reads MDHEN; CDR2 reads SYDVKM.

This chain uses TRBV5-1 with TRBJ2-3; TRBD2 matches 7 bases. The CDR3 is 17 residues long. Germline V gene sequence: CDR1 SGHRS, CDR2 YFSETQ. Losses at the gene ends were 4 bases for V and 3 bases for J; bases not matched to a gene: 14. The CDR3 DNA sequence: TGCGCCAGCAGCCCTTTTTCAGCGGGATATACGACAGATACGCAGTATTTT. Translating gives CASSPFSAGYTTDTQYF.

This chain connects TRBV7-3 to TRBJ2-5, with a tentative D call TRBD1 (8 bases). The CDR3 totals 14 residues. Trimming shortened V by 5 bases and J by 5 bases, and 15 bases separated the two germline ends. Germline V gene data show CDR1 as SGHTA and CDR2 as FQGTGA. This CDR3 is CASSPGQGGETQYF. The CDR3 DNA reads as TGTGCCAGCAGCCCCGGACAGGGAGGGGAGACCCAGTACTTC.

This clone was found once. CDR3 nucleotide sequence: TGTGCCAGCAGCCGAAGCGGAGAGCAGTTCTTC. This codes for CASSRSGEQFF. The chain links TRBV7-2 to TRBJ2-1; D is possibly TRBD2 (5 bases). The V gene lost 5 bases and the J gene lost 10 bases, with 9 bases spanning the gap. The CDR3 extends over 11 amino acids. Germline CDR1 SGHTA, CDR2 FQGNSA.

The chain joins TRBV2 to TRBJ2-7; D is perhaps TRBD1 (5 bases). The CDR3 covers 15 residues. Trimming stripped 5 bases from V and 0 bases from J, with 14 bases between. CDR1 and CDR2 from the germline V gene are SNHLY and FYNNEI. CDR3 in DNA: TGTGCCAGCAGTCTTCCTCGACAGAGCTCCTACGAGCAGTACTTC. This sequence encodes CASSLPRQSSYEQYF.

This chain links TRBV18 with TRBJ2-1; TRBD1 aligns across 9 bases. From germline, CDR1 is KGHSH and CDR2 LQKENI. CDR3 length: 16 residues. With V trimmed by 4 bases and J by 1 base, 5 bases remained unmatched. The CDR3 DNA sequence: TGTGCCAGCTCACTCTCGACAGGGGGTTCCTACAATGAGCAGTTCTTC. Protein: CASSLSTGGSYNEQFF. Combining the CDR3 with reference TRBV18 and TRBJ2-1 gives the whole variable domain NAGVMQNPRHLVRRRGQEARLRCSPMKGHSHVYWYRQLPEEGLKFMVYLQKENIIDESGMPKERFSAEFPKEGPSILRIQQVVRGDSAAYFCASSLSTGGSYNEQFFGPGTRLTVL.